The 12 T cell receptor beta chains in this list originate from one sample, sequenced in a study of blood T cells in healthy people across ages. It was with a sample-barcoded 5' primer and a J-beta primer mix that a second PCR of roughly 6 to 11 cycles was run. TCRdb reanalysed the 5' RACE reads using MiXCR and keeps one entry per CDR3 protein. The table includes 350,000 to 450,000 distinct CDR3 sequences, over 45% detected once. The sample was blood. Receptors were obtained from a man aged 60 to 69 in good health.

This clonotype showed up many times. The rearrangement links TRBV7-8 to TRBJ1-5, with 7 bases identical to TRBD1. J was trimmed by 6 bases and V by 5 bases; bases with no gene match: 4. This CDR3 is built from 13 residues. From germline, CDR1 is SGHVS and CDR2 FQNEAQ. The CDR3: CASSKDRVQPQHF. The CDR3 nucleotides are TGTGCCAGCAGCAAAGACAGGGTTCAGCCCCAGCATTTT.

The V and J genes are TRBV4-1 and TRBJ2-3, with D tentatively TRBD2 (5 bases). In germline, CDR1 is MGHRA, CDR2 YSYEKL. The V end was cut by 1 base, the J end by 5 bases, with 16 bases between. The CDR3 consists of 16 residues. The CDR3 DNA reads as TGCGCCAGCAGCCAAGGACTAACGACCTTCGTAGATACGCAGTATTTT. Encoded protein: CASSQGLTTFVDTQYF.

This chain connects TRBV2 to TRBJ2-7; no clear D. Germline CDR1 and CDR2: SNHLY and FYNNEI. The CDR3 extends over 13 amino acids. The V end lost 4 bases, the J end lost 3 bases, and 10 bases lay between the germline ends. The CDR3 loop reads CASSAQWGYEQYF. CDR3 sequence (DNA): TGTGCCAGCAGTGCCCAATGGGGCTACGAGCAGTACTTC. Complete variable domain (other parts from reference TRBV2 and TRBJ2-7): EPEVTQTPSHQVTQMGQEVILRCVPISNHLYFYWYRQILGQKVEFLVSFYNNEISEKSEIFDDQFSVERPDGSNFTLKIRSTKLEDSAMYFCASSAQWGYEQYFGPGTRLTVT.

The genes are TRBV9 and TRBJ1-4, with 7 nucleotides matching TRBD1. Germline CDR1 SGDLS, CDR2 YYNGEE. The J segment lost 0 bases and the V segment lost 3 bases, leaving 8 bases of the junction unmatched. This CDR3 has 17 residues. CDR3 sequence: CASSGGDSDTTNEKLFF. The CDR3 DNA reads TGTGCCAGCAGCGGGGGGGACAGTGATACAACTAATGAAAAACTGTTTTTT.

This chain connects TRBV11-2 to TRBJ2-5, with 9 bases lining up with TRBD2. The end of the DNA aligns better with TRBJ2-7, so the J call may be wrong. This CDR3 has 15 residues. Germline-derived CDR1 and CDR2 are SGHAT and FQNNGV. Here the CDR3 reads CASSMREGLTYEQYF. In nucleotides, the CDR3 is TGTGCCAGCAGCATGCGGGAGGGGTTAACCTACGAGCAGTACTTC.

The chain employs TRBV5-1 and TRBJ1-6, with 9 nucleotides matching TRBD1. CDR1 is SGHRS and CDR2 is YFSETQ in the germline V gene. V lost 0 bases and J lost 14; bases outside the gene matches: 6. CDR3 length equals 14 residues. As DNA, the CDR3 is TGCGCCAGCAGCTTGGAAGGGACAGGGAGGTCCCTCCACTTT. This sequence encodes CASSLEGTGRSLHF.

J is TRBJ2-3 and V is TRBV28; 9 positions agree with TRBD2. Trimming removed 3 bases from V and 2 bases from J; junction bases left unmatched: 9. CDR1 and CDR2 (germline): MDHEN, SYDVKM. CDR3 length equals 17 residues. CDR3 DNA: TGTGCCAGCAGTTTCGGTTCGGGCGGGAGGGACACAGATACGCAGTATTTT. This encodes CASSFGSGGRDTDTQYF.

The chain recombines TRBV18 with TRBJ2-5; D uncertain. CDR3 length: 15 amino acids. V gave up 3 bases and J gave up 2 bases, with 13 bases separating them. Germline-derived CDR1 and CDR2 are KGHSH and LQKENI. The CDR3 DNA reads as TGTGCCAGCTCACCTTCCGCCCGCTCACAAGAGACCCAGTACTTC. Protein: CASSPSARSQETQYF.

CDR3 sequence: CASSVSPVQETQYF. The CDR3 DNA sequence: TGTGCCAGCAGCGTAAGTCCGGTCCAAGAGACCCAGTACTTC. The chain is built from TRBV9 and TRBJ2-5; D not certain. Germline V gene data show CDR1 as SGDLS and CDR2 as YYNGEE. CDR3 length: 14 residues. V was shortened by 1 base and J by 1 base, with 8 bases between the two germline ends. The full variable domain, with the rest looked up from reference TRBV9 and TRBJ2-5, is DSGVTQTPKHLITATGQRVTLRCSPRSGDLSVYWYQQSLDQGLQFLIQYYNGEERAKGNILERFSAQQFPDLHSELNLSSLELGDSALYFCASSVSPVQETQYFGPGTRLLVL.

This clonotype was seen once. The gene calls are TRBV29-1 and TRBJ2-1; perhaps TRBD1 as D (6 bases). V was shortened by 6 bases and J by 6 bases, with 18 bases between the two germline ends. The CDR3 is 14 residues long. Germline V CDR1 and CDR2: SQVTM, ANQGSEA. CDR3 sequence (DNA): TGCAGCGTAGTTTGGGCAGGGGCGGTCAATGAGCAGTTCTTC. This codes for CSVVWAGAVNEQFF.

The chain joins TRBV20-1 to TRBJ1-5; D remains ambiguous. Trimming removed 5 bases from V and 3 bases from J, with 14 bases in between. The germline V gene encodes CDR1 DFQATT and CDR2 SNEGSKA (reference sequence). The CDR3 runs to 14 residues. The CDR3 DNA sequence: TGCAGTGCTCCAGGTGCCCAGCTCAATCAGCCCCAGCATTTT. This codes for CSAPGAQLNQPQHF.

This clonotype has more than one count but fewer than ten. The V call is TRBV9, the J call TRBJ2-3; either TRBD1 or TRBD2 may supply D (5 bases each). Germline V lookup: CDR1 SGDLS, CDR2 YYNGEE. The germline V and J ends were trimmed by 0 bases and 1 base, with 9 bases remaining between them. This CDR3 is 15 amino acids long. CDR3 coding DNA: TGTGCCAGCAGCGTAGGGACGGGACGCACAGATACGCAGTATTTT. Protein product: CASSVGTGRTDTQYF.